This T cell receptor (beta chain) derives from a study of identical twins. The study, taken as a whole, reports: Researchers caution that invariant MAIT and iNKT cells could partly confound zero-insertion analyses. For cord blood, abundant beta clonotypes had fewer insertions, unlike memory repertoires, which showed none.

This clonotype was seen ten or more times. The antigen is not known. Unique molecular identifiers were present on the cDNA, and a universal primer site came from template switching. TCRdb analysed the 5' RACE reads with MiXCR anew, one entry per CDR3 protein. The table includes some 500,000 distinct CDR3 sequences, around a tenth detected once. Trimming removed 2 bases from V and 7 bases from J; junction bases left unmatched: 5. Germline V gene sequence: CDR1 MGHDK, CDR2 SYGVNS. There are 16 residues in the CDR3. In addition, the sample was reused for a study of yellow fever vaccine responses in identical twins.

Sequencing was performed on PBMCs. This TCR derives from a woman under 30 in good health. The rearrangement uses TRBV25-1 and TRBJ2-1; 13 bases match TRBD2. CDR3 DNA: TGTGCCAGCAGTGAACCTAGGACTAGCGGGGGAAATGAGCAGTTCTTC. It codes for CASSEPRTSGGNEQFF.